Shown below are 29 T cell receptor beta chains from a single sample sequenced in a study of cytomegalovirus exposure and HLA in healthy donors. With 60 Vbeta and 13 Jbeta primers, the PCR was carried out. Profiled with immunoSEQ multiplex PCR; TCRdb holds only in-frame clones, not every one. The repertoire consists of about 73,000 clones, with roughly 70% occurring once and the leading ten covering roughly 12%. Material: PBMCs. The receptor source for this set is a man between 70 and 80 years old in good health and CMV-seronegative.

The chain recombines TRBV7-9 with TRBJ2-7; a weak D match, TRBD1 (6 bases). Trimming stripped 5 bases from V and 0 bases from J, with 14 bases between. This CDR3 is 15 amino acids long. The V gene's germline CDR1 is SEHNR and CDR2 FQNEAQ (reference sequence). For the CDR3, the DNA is TGTGCCAGCAGCCTAGGACAGTCCCTCTCCTACGAGCAGTACTTC. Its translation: CASSLGQSLSYEQYF.

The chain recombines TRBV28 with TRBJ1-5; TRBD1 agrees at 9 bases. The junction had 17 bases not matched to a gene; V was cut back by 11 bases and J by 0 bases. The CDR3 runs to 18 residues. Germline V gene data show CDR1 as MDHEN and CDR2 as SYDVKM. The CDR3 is CAVFSGTGYLHSNQPQHF. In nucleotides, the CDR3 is TGTGCCGTCTTCTCCGGGACAGGGTATCTTCATAGCAATCAGCCCCAGCATTTT.

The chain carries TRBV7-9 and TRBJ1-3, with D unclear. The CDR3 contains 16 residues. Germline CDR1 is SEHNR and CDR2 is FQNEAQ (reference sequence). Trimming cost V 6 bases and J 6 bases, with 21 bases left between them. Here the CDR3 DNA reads TGTGCCAGCAGTCCGAGACGGGAGGTCAATTTAAACACCATATATTTT. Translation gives CASSPRREVNLNTIYF.

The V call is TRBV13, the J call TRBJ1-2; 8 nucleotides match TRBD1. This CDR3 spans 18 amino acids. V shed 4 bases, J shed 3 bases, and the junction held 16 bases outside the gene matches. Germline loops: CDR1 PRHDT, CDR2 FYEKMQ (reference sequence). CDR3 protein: CASSYSVRRGLSDYGYTF. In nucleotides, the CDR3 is TGTGCCAGCAGCTATTCGGTACGCAGGGGGCTCTCGGACTATGGCTACACCTTC.

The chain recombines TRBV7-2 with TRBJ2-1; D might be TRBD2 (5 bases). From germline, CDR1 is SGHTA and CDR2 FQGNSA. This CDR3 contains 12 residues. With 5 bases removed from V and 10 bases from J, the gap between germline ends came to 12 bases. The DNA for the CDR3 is TGTGCCAGCAGCCCACGGACTGGCGAGCAGTTCTTC. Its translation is CASSPRTGEQFF.

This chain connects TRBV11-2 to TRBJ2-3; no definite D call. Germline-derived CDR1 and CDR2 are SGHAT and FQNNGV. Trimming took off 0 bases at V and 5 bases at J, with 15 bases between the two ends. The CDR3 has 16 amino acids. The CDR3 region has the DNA TGTGCCAGCAGCTTAGATGGCCTTGGCAGTATAGATACGCAGTATTTT. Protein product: CASSLDGLGSIDTQYF.

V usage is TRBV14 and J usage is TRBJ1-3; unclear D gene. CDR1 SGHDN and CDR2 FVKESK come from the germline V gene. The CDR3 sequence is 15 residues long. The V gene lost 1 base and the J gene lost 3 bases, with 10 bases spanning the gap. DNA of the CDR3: TGTGCCAGCAGCCAAGTGAGATACCTTGGAAACACCATATATTTT. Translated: CASSQVRYLGNTIYF.

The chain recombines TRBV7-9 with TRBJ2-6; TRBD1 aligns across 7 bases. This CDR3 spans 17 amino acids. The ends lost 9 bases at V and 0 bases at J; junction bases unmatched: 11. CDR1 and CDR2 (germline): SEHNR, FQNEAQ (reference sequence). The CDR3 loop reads CARGDRESFSGANVLTF. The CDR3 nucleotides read TGTGCCAGAGGAGACAGGGAATCGTTCTCTGGGGCCAACGTCCTGACTTTC.

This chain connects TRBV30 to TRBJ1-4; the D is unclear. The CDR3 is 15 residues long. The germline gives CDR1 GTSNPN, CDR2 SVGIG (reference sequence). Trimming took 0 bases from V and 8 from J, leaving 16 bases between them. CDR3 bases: TGTGCCTGGAGTGTAGGAATCTCGGGTGGCGAAAAACTGTTTTTT. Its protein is CAWSVGISGGEKLFF.

The CDR3 spells CASSVTLGAPYNEQFF. CDR3 bases: TGTGCCAGCAGCGTCACCTTGGGGGCCCCTTACAATGAGCAGTTCTTC. The V gene is TRBV5-5, the J gene TRBJ2-1, with a tentative D call TRBD1 (6 bases). This CDR3 is 16 amino acids long. Germline lookup yields CDR1 SGHKS and CDR2 YYEKEE (reference sequence). V lost 4 bases and J 4 bases, leaving 18 bases between the germline ends.

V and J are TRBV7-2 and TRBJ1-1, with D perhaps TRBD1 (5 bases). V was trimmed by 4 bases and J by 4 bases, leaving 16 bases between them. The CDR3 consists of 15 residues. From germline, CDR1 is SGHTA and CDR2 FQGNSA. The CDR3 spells CASSSPGVQGTEAFF. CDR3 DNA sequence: TGTGCCAGCAGCTCACCGGGGGTGCAAGGCACTGAAGCTTTCTTT.

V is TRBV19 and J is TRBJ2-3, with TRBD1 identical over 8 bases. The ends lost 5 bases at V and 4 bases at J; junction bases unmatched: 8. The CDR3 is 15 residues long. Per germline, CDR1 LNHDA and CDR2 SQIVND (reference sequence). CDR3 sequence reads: CASSQDRGGPDTQYF. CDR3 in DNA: TGTGCCAGTAGTCAAGACAGGGGTGGGCCAGATACGCAGTATTTT. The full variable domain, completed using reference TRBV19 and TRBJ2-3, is DGGITQSPKYLFRKEGQNVTLSCEQNLNHDAMYWYRQDPGQGLRLIYYSQIVNDFQKGDIAEGYSVSREKKESFPLTVTSAQKNPTAFYLCASSQDRGGPDTQYFGPGTRLTVL.

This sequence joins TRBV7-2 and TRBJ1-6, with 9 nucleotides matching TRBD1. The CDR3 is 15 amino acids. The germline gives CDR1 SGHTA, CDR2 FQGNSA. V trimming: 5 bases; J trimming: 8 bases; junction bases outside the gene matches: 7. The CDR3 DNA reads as TGTGCCAGCAGCCCTCGACAGGGGGGGGATTCACCCCTCCACTTT. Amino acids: CASSPRQGGDSPLHF.

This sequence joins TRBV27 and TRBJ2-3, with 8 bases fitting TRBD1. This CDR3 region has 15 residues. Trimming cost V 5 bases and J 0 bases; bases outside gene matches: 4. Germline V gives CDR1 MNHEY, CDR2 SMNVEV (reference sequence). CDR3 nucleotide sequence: TGTGCCAGCAGTGAGACAGGGGATAGCACAGATACGCAGTATTTT. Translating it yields CASSETGDSTDTQYF.

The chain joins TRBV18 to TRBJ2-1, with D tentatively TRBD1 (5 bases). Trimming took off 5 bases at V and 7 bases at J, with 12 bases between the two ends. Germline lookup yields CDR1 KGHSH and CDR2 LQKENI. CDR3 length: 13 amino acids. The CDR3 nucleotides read TGTGCCAGCTCAATCTCCAGGGAAAATGAGCAGTTCTTC. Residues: CASSISRENEQFF.

The CDR3 nucleotides are TGTGCCAGCAGAATACTAGCGGGGCCGTCAGATACGCAGTATTTT. Translation: CASRILAGPSDTQYF. The rearrangement joins TRBV6-6 to TRBJ2-3, with 10 bases that match TRBD2. CDR1 and CDR2 from the germline V gene are MNHNY and SVGAGI (reference sequence). J was trimmed by 4 bases and V by 6 bases; bases with no gene match: 7. This CDR3 has 15 amino acids.

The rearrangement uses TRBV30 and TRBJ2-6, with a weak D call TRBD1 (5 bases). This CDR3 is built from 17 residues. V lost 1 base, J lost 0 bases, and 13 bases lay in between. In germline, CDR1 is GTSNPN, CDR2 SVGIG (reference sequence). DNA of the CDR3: TGTGCCTGGAGTGGCCAGGGCTCCTACTCTGGGGCCAACGTCCTGACTTTC. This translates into CAWSGQGSYSGANVLTF.

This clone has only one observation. Here the CDR3 reads CASSEEDPGGYPRETQYF. DNA of the CDR3: TGTGCCAGCAGTGAAGAGGACCCAGGGGGGTATCCAAGGGAGACCCAGTACTTC. V usage is TRBV2 and J usage is TRBJ2-5; weak D call: TRBD1 (7 bases). V lost 1 base to trimming and J lost 5 bases, with 23 bases between them. The germline V gene has CDR1 SNHLY and CDR2 FYNNEI. There are 18 residues in the CDR3. The full variable domain, with the rest looked up from reference TRBV2 and TRBJ2-5, is EPEVTQTPSHQVTQMGQEVILRCVPISNHLYFYWYRQILGQKVEFLVSFYNNEISEKSEIFDDQFSVERPDGSNFTLKIRSTKLEDSAMYFCASSEEDPGGYPRETQYFGPGTRLLVL.

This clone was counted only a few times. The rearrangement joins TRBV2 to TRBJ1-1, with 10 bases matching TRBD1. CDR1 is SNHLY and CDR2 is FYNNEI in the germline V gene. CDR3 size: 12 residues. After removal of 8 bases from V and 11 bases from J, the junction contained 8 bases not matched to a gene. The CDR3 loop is CASRRQGAGAFF. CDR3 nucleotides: TGTGCCAGCCGTAGACAGGGGGCGGGTGCTTTCTTT. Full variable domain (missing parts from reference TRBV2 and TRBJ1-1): EPEVTQTPSHQVTQMGQEVILRCVPISNHLYFYWYRQILGQKVEFLVSFYNNEISEKSEIFDDQFSVERPDGSNFTLKIRSTKLEDSAMYFCASRRQGAGAFFGQGTRLTVV.

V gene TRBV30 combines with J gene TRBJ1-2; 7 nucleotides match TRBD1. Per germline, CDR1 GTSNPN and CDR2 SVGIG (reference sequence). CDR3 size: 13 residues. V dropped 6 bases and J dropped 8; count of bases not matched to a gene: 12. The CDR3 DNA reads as TGTGCCTGCGACGCGGGACAGTCCGGCGGCTACACCTTC. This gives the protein CACDAGQSGGYTF.

The CDR3 nucleotides are TGTGCCAGCTCACCAACAGGGGGGGTGTATTCACCCCTCCACTTT. This encodes CASSPTGGVYSPLHF. The gene calls are TRBV18 and TRBJ1-6; TRBD1 aligns across 8 bases. CDR1 and CDR2 (germline): KGHSH, LQKENI. The CDR3 totals 15 residues. J was trimmed by 8 bases and V by 2 bases; bases with no gene match: 5.

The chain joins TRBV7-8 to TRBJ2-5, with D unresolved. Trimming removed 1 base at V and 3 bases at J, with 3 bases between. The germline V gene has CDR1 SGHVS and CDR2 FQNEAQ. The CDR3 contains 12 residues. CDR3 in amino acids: CASSLGEETQYF. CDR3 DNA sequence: TGTGCCAGCAGCTTAGGAGAAGAGACCCAGTACTTC.

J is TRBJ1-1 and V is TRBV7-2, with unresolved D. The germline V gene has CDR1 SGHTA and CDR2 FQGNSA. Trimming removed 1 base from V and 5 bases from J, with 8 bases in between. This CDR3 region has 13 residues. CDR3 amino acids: CASSLGPHTEAFF. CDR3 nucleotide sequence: TGTGCCAGCAGCTTAGGGCCCCATACTGAAGCTTTCTTT.

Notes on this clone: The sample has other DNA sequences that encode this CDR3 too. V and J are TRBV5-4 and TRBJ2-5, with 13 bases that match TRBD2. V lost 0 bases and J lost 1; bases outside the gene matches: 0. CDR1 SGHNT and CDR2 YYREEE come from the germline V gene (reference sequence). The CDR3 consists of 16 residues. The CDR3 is CASSLGLAGGQETQYF. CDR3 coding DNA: TGTGCCAGCAGCTTGGGACTAGCGGGAGGCCAAGAGACCCAGTACTTC.

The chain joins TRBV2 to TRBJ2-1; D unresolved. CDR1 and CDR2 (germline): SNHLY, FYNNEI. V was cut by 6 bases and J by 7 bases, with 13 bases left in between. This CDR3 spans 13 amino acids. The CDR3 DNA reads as TGTGCCAGCAGGCCCACGAGGCGGAATGAGCAGTTCTTC. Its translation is CASRPTRRNEQFF.

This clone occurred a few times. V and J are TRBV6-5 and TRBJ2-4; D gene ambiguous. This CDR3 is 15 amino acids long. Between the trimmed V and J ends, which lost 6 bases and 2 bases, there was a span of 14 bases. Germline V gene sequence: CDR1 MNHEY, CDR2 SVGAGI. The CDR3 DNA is TGTGCCAGCAGCTACCGGTTTGTAACCAAAAACATTCAGTACTTC. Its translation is CASSYRFVTKNIQYF.

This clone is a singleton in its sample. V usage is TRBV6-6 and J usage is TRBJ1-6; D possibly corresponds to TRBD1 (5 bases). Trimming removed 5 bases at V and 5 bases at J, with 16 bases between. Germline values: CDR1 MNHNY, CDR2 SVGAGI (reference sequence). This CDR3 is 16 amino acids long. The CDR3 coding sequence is TGTGCCAGCAGTCCAGGGCCACCATTGAATAATTCACCCCTCCACTTT. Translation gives CASSPGPPLNNSPLHF.

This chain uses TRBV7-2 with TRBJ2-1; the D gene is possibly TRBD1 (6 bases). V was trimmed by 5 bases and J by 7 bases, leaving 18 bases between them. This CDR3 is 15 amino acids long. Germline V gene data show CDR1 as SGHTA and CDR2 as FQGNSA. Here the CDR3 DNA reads TGTGCCAGCAGCCCGGGACACAGGAGATCGAATGAGCAGTTCTTC. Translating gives CASSPGHRRSNEQFF.

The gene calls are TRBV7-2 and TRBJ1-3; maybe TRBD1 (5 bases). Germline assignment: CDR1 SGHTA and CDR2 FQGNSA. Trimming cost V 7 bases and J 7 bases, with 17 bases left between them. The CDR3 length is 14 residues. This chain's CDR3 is CASKKDDSGNTIYF. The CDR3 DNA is TGTGCCAGCAAGAAAGACGACAGTGGGAACACCATATATTTT.